What follows are 10 T cell receptor beta chains derived from one specimen sequenced in a study of early T cells in non-severe SARS-CoV-2 infection. TCRdb analysed the 5' RACE reads with MiXCR anew, one entry per CDR3 protein. The data hold tens of thousands of distinct CDR3 sequences, with around 6.3% observed a single time. The sample in question was whole blood, obtained at baseline. The receptors shown here come from an adult who was a healthcare worker with PCR-confirmed SARS-CoV-2 infection or an uninfected control (not recorded which).

The chain is built from TRBV6-6 and TRBJ2-7; 10 nucleotides align to TRBD2. The germline gives CDR1 MNHNY, CDR2 SVGAGI (reference sequence). The CDR3 has 12 amino acids. For the CDR3, the DNA is TGTGCTATCCTAGCGGGAGCCCACGAGCAGTACTTC. Its translation: CAILAGAHEQYF.

This clonotype was observed a few times. The rearrangement links TRBV4-2 to TRBJ2-5, with D perhaps TRBD1 (6 bases). Germline V gives CDR1 LGHNA, CDR2 YNFKEQ. The ends were cut back, 0 bases at V and 4 bases at J, with 15 bases in the middle. This CDR3 is built from 16 residues. The CDR3 DNA sequence: TGTGCCAGCAGCCAAGATGCGGTCACCAGGGGAGAGACCCAGTACTTC. Protein: CASSQDAVTRGETQYF.

There are many counts of this clonotype. The chain couples TRBV6-5 to TRBJ1-4, with D perhaps TRBD1 (6 bases). The germline V gene encodes CDR1 MNHEY and CDR2 SVGAGI. CDR3 length: 16 amino acids. V lost 0 bases and J lost 7, with 15 bases in between. CDR3 nucleotide sequence: TGTGCCAGCAGTTACTCGCTGAGCAGGGGTCCTGAAAAACTGTTTTTT. This sequence encodes CASSYSLSRGPEKLFF.

This clonotype was seen repeatedly, ten times or more. The chain recombines TRBV7-2 with TRBJ2-5, with 9 bases matching TRBD1. Germline assignment: CDR1 SGHTA and CDR2 FQGNSA. The CDR3 is 16 amino acids. The J segment lost 5 bases and the V segment lost 5 bases, leaving 12 bases of the junction unmatched. CDR3 amino acids: CASSPPQTGGRETQYF. As DNA, the CDR3 is TGTGCCAGCAGCCCCCCTCAGACAGGGGGTAGGGAGACCCAGTACTTC. The whole variable domain, remainder taken from reference TRBV7-2 and TRBJ2-5, is GAGVSQSPSNKVTEKGKDVELRCDPISGHTALYWYRQSLGQGLEFLIYFQGNSAPDKSGLPSDRFSAERTGGSVSTLTIQRTQQEDSAVYLCASSPPQTGGRETQYFGPGTRLLVL.

This clonotype was counted many times. V gene TRBV6-5 combines with J gene TRBJ2-1; 7 bases are a match to TRBD2. The ends lost 5 bases at V and 5 bases at J; junction bases unmatched: 3. The CDR3 covers 13 residues. Germline CDR1 reads MNHEY; CDR2 reads SVGAGI. CDR3: CASSRAGNNEQFF. The CDR3 DNA is TGTGCCAGCAGTCGAGCGGGGAACAATGAGCAGTTCTTC.

This clonotype was detected ten times or more. The V and J genes are TRBV6-5 and TRBJ1-6; TRBD1 agrees at 7 bases. J lost 8 bases, V lost 2 bases, and 6 bases had no gene match. The CDR3 has 15 residues. The germline gives CDR1 MNHEY, CDR2 SVGAGI. Written as DNA, the CDR3 is TGTGCCAGCAGTTACCGGGGGCAGGGGGATTCACCCCTCCACTTT. Its translation is CASSYRGQGDSPLHF.

The J gene is TRBJ2-5, the V gene TRBV7-3; D gene ambiguous. V was clipped by 4 bases and J by 4 bases, with 10 bases between them. CDR1 is SGHTA and CDR2 is FQGTGA in the germline V gene. CDR3 length equals 13 residues. DNA of the CDR3: TGTGCCAGCAGCTCCTTGATGGGAGAGACCCAGTACTTC. Amino acid sequence: CASSSLMGETQYF.

The sample holds a few counts of this clonotype. The chain combines TRBV5-5 with TRBJ2-1; 7 bases are shared with TRBD1. V lost 3 bases to trimming and J lost 3 bases; unmatched junction nucleotides: 12. This CDR3 is built from 17 residues. Germline values: CDR1 SGHKS, CDR2 YYEKEE (reference sequence). The CDR3 DNA follows: TGTGCCAGCAGCTGGCGACCGACAGGGACATACTACAATGAGCAGTTCTTC. Its translation: CASSWRPTGTYYNEQFF.

This clonotype was seen a few times. This chain uses TRBV24-1 with TRBJ2-7, with D perhaps TRBD2 (5 bases). CDR3 length: 12 amino acids. Looked up from germline, CDR1 is KGHDR and CDR2 is SFDVKD. V was clipped by 3 bases and J by 7 bases, with 9 bases between them. CDR3 protein: CATSDMSGEQYF. CDR3 DNA sequence: TGTGCCACCAGTGATATGAGCGGTGAGCAGTACTTC.

J is TRBJ1-2 and V is TRBV6-1; no clear D. The CDR3 loop spans 14 amino acids. Germline values: CDR1 MNHNS, CDR2 SASEGT. V lost 0 bases and J 4 bases, leaving 9 bases between the germline ends. The CDR3 DNA sequence: TGTGCCAGCAGTGAAGCCGCGACGGTCTATGGCTACACCTTC. This encodes CASSEAATVYGYTF.